This TCR beta chain is drawn from a study of blood T cell repertoires in COVID-19. As for the study in general: The United States, Italy and Spain were the sources of the acute and convalescent COVID-19 samples. Sample material is recorded as cDNA or gDNA derived from T cells, B-cell-depleted T cells, or PBMCs.

Produced via immunoSEQ multiplex PCR; TCRdb's table is partial and in-frame only. This table holds about 310,000 clones, roughly nine tenths found once. Adults between roughly 18 and 89 years of age took part from about 24 US areas. Participants' own reports of clinical history determined their cohort assignment. Germline assignment: CDR1 SQVTM and CDR2 ANQGSEA. Trimming cost V 6 bases and J 5 bases; bases outside gene matches: 6. The CDR3 has 15 amino acids. The receptor was isolated from a man aged 60 to 69 who had recovered from COVID-19. The rearrangement uses TRBV29-1 and TRBJ2-1, with 14 bases matching TRBD2. The material sequenced was PBMCs or T cells enriched from blood (not recorded which). The CDR3 loop reads CSVPGLAGGHNEQFF. The CDR3 nucleotides read TGCAGCGTACCAGGACTAGCGGGAGGCCACAATGAGCAGTTCTTC.